This T cell receptor beta chain was recovered during a study of blood T cell repertoires in COVID-19. Study in general: Sites across the United States, Italy and Spain contributed samples from acute and convalescent COVID-19. From T cells, B-cell-depleted T cells, or PBMCs came the material, which was cDNA or gDNA.

Generated by immunoSEQ multiplex PCR, the TCRdb table keeps only in-frame clones and is missing some. The data hold fewer than 250,000 clones, with approximately 90% observed a single time. Germline-derived CDR1 and CDR2 are SGDLS and YYNGEE. V dropped 3 bases and J dropped 5; count of bases not matched to a gene: 7. There are 16 residues in the CDR3. Followed over time, Seattle patients had been enrolled while infection was active. The sequenced material came from peripheral blood. The chain has TRBV9 and TRBJ2-2, with 10 positions matching TRBD2. The TCR originated in a man between 45 and 60 years old with COVID-19, enrolled during active disease. CDR3 amino acids: CASSASSGGATGELFF. The DNA for the CDR3 is TGTGCCAGCAGCGCGAGCAGCGGGGGGGCGACCGGGGAGCTGTTTTTT.